A single sample gave rise to the 31 T cell receptor beta chains below, sequenced in a study of T-cell reconstitution after alpha-beta-depleted transplantation in children. Unique molecular identifiers were used to barcode this TCRbeta library. MiXCR, applied by TCRdb to the PCR reads, yields one record per CDR3 protein. Among a few hundred thousand distinct CDR3 sequences listed, more than 7.5% were seen once. This specimen consisted of PBMCs from the stem cell graft donor, obtained from the stem cell graft. The receptor set was obtained from a human donor who donated a stem cell graft to a child with SCID.

This clonotype has more than one count but fewer than ten. This sequence joins TRBV7-2 and TRBJ2-7, with TRBD2 matching over 10 bases. This CDR3 has 16 amino acids. V shed 5 bases and J 0 bases; nucleotides not matched to a gene: 7. The V gene's germline CDR1 is SGHTA and CDR2 FQGNSA. The CDR3 nucleotides read TGTGCCAGCAGCCAATGGACTAGCGGCAACTCCTACGAGCAGTACTTC. Translating gives CASSQWTSGNSYEQYF. Filled out from reference TRBV7-2 and TRBJ2-7, the complete variable domain reads GAGVSQSPSNKVTEKGKDVELRCDPISGHTALYWYRQSLGQGLEFLIYFQGNSAPDKSGLPSDRFSAERTGGSVSTLTIQRTQQEDSAVYLCASSQWTSGNSYEQYFGPGTRLTVT.

Concerning this clonotype: A read error is possible here, since a much larger clone lies one base away. This rearrangement joins TRBV4-2 to TRBJ2-5; TRBD1 is a possible D gene (5 bases). The ends were cut back, 9 bases at V and 4 bases at J, with 18 bases in the middle. The V gene's germline CDR1 is LGHNA and CDR2 YNFKEQ. This CDR3 region has 14 residues. CDR3 amino acids: CARSLGLLGETQYF. DNA of the CDR3: TGTGCCAGGAGCTTGGGGCTCCTCGGAGAGACCCAGTACTTC.

Many counts were recorded for this clonotype. The CDR3 nucleotides read TGTGCCAGCAGGAGGGACTGGCGGAGCTCCTACAATGAGCAGTTCTTC. Amino acid sequence: CASRRDWRSSYNEQFF. The chain combines TRBV12-3 or TRBV12-4 with TRBJ2-1; possible D gene TRBD2, 6 bases. The CDR3 runs to 16 residues. Trimming cost V 6 bases and J 0 bases, with 15 bases left between them.

This clonotype was counted many times. V gene TRBV5-1 combines with J gene TRBJ2-2; TRBD2 is a possible D gene (6 bases). The CDR3 consists of 15 residues. Germline CDR1 and CDR2: SGHRS and YFSETQ. V was pared by 3 bases and J by 4 bases, with 13 bases between. Here the CDR3 reads CASSSAGLRTGELFF. CDR3 sequence (DNA): TGCGCCAGCAGCTCCGCGGGGTTGCGCACCGGGGAGCTGTTTTTT.

This clonotype was seen ten or more times. The chain combines TRBV7-9 with TRBJ1-1; weak D call: TRBD1 (6 bases). V shed 4 bases and J shed 4 bases, with 16 bases lying between them. The germline V gene encodes CDR1 SEHNR and CDR2 FQNEAQ (reference sequence). The CDR3 runs to 15 residues. In nucleotides, the CDR3 is TGTGCCAGCAGCTCCCGGACAGTCCCGGTCACTGAAGCTTTCTTT. Translation gives CASSSRTVPVTEAFF.

The sample holds many counts of this clonotype. The chain carries TRBV29-1 and TRBJ1-2, with a weak D call TRBD1 (5 bases). Per the germline V gene, CDR1 is SQVTM and CDR2 is ANQGSEA. The CDR3 runs to 11 residues. Between the trimmed V and J ends, which lost 0 bases and 7 bases, there was a span of 6 bases. The CDR3 DNA reads TGCAGCGTTGAAGAGGGGGGTGGCTACACCTTC. This codes for CSVEEGGGYTF.

The chain combines TRBV21-1 with TRBJ2-1; whether TRBD1, the table's D call, matches the DNA was not checked. TRBV21-1 is a listed pseudogene. The CDR3 spans 17 residues. The DNA for the CDR3 is TGTGCCAGCAGCAAAAAGCACAGGATTCGGTGTAACAATGAGCAGTTCTTC. The encoded protein is CASSKKHRIRCNNEQFF.

This clonotype was recorded at least ten times. The V gene is TRBV6-5, the J gene TRBJ1-5; D is unresolved. The germline V gene encodes CDR1 MNHEY and CDR2 SVGAGI. The CDR3 runs to 15 residues. V was pared by 6 bases and J by 4 bases, with 16 bases between. The CDR3 is CASSLDGRGNQPQHF. CDR3 nucleotide sequence: TGTGCCAGCAGCCTCGACGGACGGGGAAATCAGCCCCAGCATTTT.

Ten or more counts support this clonotype. The CDR3 region has the DNA TGCGCCAGCAGCGAGGGGACAGGGGGCCTTGGCTACACCTTC. Its protein product is CASSEGTGGLGYTF. This chain links TRBV5-1 with TRBJ1-2; 12 nucleotides match TRBD1. The J segment lost 7 bases and the V segment lost 4 bases, leaving 5 bases of the junction unmatched. The germline CDR1 and CDR2 sequences are SGHRS and YFSETQ. This CDR3 is built from 14 residues.

In the case of this clonotype: A much larger clone is a single base away; this may be a read error. This chain uses TRBV3-1 with TRBJ2-7; 10 bases line up with TRBD1. The CDR3 spans 17 residues. Germline CDR1 LGHDT, CDR2 YNNKEL (reference sequence). The CDR3 region is CAISFTLGTGDSYEQYF. DNA of the CDR3: TGTGCCATCAGCTTTACCCTCGGGACAGGGGATTCCTACGAGCAGTACTTC.

This clonotype has at least ten counts. The chain is built from TRBV7-9 and TRBJ1-1; no clear D gene. The ends were cut back, 6 bases at V and 4 bases at J, with 15 bases in the middle. The CDR3 runs 14 residues. Germline V gives CDR1 SEHNR, CDR2 FQNEAQ (reference sequence). CDR3: CASRLQGWSTEAFF. For the CDR3, the DNA is TGTGCCAGCAGGCTGCAAGGATGGAGCACTGAAGCTTTCTTT.

In DNA form, the CDR3 reads TGTGCCAGCAGTTTATCCGGCGGGGCCAACGTCCTGACTTTC. The encoded protein is CASSLSGGANVLTF. The chain uses TRBV28 and TRBJ2-6; D uncertain. V was cut by 1 base and J by 4 bases, with 5 bases left in between. Germline CDR1 reads MDHEN; CDR2 reads SYDVKM. This CDR3 spans 14 amino acids.

Many counts were recorded for this clonotype. This chain connects TRBV7-9 to TRBJ2-2; D is uncertain. Germline V gene sequence: CDR1 SEHNR, CDR2 FQNEAQ (reference sequence). The CDR3 runs to 16 residues. The ends were cut back, 3 bases at V and 2 bases at J, with 13 bases in the middle. The DNA for the CDR3 is TGTGCCAGCAGCTTCCTGAAAGGTTCTAACACCGGGGAGCTGTTTTTT. It yields the protein CASSFLKGSNTGELFF.

The chain is built from TRBV5-1 and TRBJ2-5, with 8 bases identical to TRBD1. The CDR3 sequence is 16 residues long. V was pared by 0 bases and J by 4 bases, with 8 bases of the junction left unmatched. Germline CDR1 is SGHRS and CDR2 is YFSETQ. The CDR3 DNA sequence: TGCGCCAGCAGCTTGGCCGATCGGACAGGGAGAGAGACCCAGTACTTC. Residues: CASSLADRTGRETQYF.

This clonotype was seen ten or more times. This chain connects TRBV27 to TRBJ1-1, with D tentatively TRBD1 (6 bases). Per the germline V gene, CDR1 is MNHEY and CDR2 is SMNVEV (reference sequence). The CDR3 totals 14 residues. Between the trimmed V and J ends, which lost 0 bases and 5 bases, there was a span of 10 bases. CDR3 bases: TGTGCCAGCAGTTTATCCCAGGGGAAGACTGAAGCTTTCTTT. Translating it yields CASSLSQGKTEAFF.

This clonotype was observed many times. The CDR3 DNA follows: TGTGCCAGCAGCTTAGTTTCGGGTACCAATGAGCAGTTCTTC. Translating gives CASSLVSGTNEQFF. The rearrangement joins TRBV7-2 to TRBJ2-1, with D uncertain. Germline V gives CDR1 SGHTA, CDR2 FQGNSA. V dropped 1 base and J dropped 6 bases, with 10 bases sitting between them. The CDR3 is 14 amino acids.

This clonotype was seen many times. V is TRBV20-1 and J is TRBJ2-1; the D gene is possibly TRBD1 (6 bases). This CDR3 contains 14 residues. The ends were cut back, 1 base at V and 4 bases at J, with 11 bases in the middle. Germline V CDR1 and CDR2: DFQATT, SNEGSKA (reference sequence). Written as DNA, the CDR3 is TGCAGTGCTAGAGGCCTCAGGGGATACAATGAGCAGTTCTTC. Its translation is CSARGLRGYNEQFF.

This chain uses TRBV6-5 with TRBJ1-1; the D gene is possibly TRBD1 (5 bases). The CDR3 consists of 17 residues. Trimming took 4 bases from V and 0 from J, leaving 18 bases between them. Germline CDR1 and CDR2: MNHEY and SVGAGI. The CDR3 DNA reads as TGTGCCAGCAGTTCCGGCGGGGGGACCAAGATGAACACTGAAGCTTTCTTT. The encoded protein is CASSSGGGTKMNTEAFF.

This clonotype was recorded many times. The chain joins TRBV27 to TRBJ1-5; D is unresolved. Trimming stripped 6 bases from V and 4 bases from J, with 13 bases between. Germline CDR1 reads MNHEY; CDR2 reads SMNVEV (reference sequence). The CDR3 spans 14 residues. The CDR3 DNA reads TGTGCCAGCAGACTAGGGTCTGGAAATCAGCCCCAGCATTTT. This encodes CASRLGSGNQPQHF.

Only a few counts were recorded for this clonotype. The chain carries TRBV4-1 and TRBJ2-3; 8 bases map to TRBD1. The V and J ends lost 1 base and 2 bases, in that order; junction bases with no gene match: 11. This CDR3 is built from 18 residues. Looked up from germline, CDR1 is MGHRA and CDR2 is YSYEKL. In DNA, the CDR3 is TGCGCCAGCAGCCAAGGTCATGGGACAGGAGGGTTCACAGATACGCAGTATTTT. Protein product: CASSQGHGTGGFTDTQYF.

This clonotype appeared many times. This chain uses TRBV5-1 with TRBJ2-1; 8 positions agree with TRBD2. The CDR3 covers 19 residues. The germline gives CDR1 SGHRS, CDR2 YFSETQ. J gave up 2 bases and V 4 bases, and 17 bases lay outside the gene matches. The DNA of the CDR3 is TGCGCCAGCAGCATAGACACAGTTCACAAGCGGGGGCCCTACAATGAGCAGTTCTTC. Protein sequence: CASSIDTVHKRGPYNEQFF.

This clonotype was counted between two and nine times. V usage is TRBV6-5 and J usage is TRBJ2-3, with D hard to call. The CDR3 contains 15 residues. The V and J ends lost 0 bases and 0 bases respectively, with 7 bases between them. From germline, CDR1 is MNHEY and CDR2 SVGAGI. CDR3 bases: TGTGCCAGCAGTTACTCGTCAGCTAGCACAGATACGCAGTATTTT. Translated: CASSYSSASTDTQYF.

This clonotype was seen only a few times. This chain joins TRBV7-3 and TRBJ2-1; tentatively, D is TRBD2 (5 bases). Trimming shortened V by 2 bases and J by 7 bases, and 9 bases separated the two germline ends. The germline V gene encodes CDR1 SGHTA and CDR2 FQGTGA. This CDR3 has 13 amino acids. The CDR3 region is CASSLRGANEQFF. The CDR3 nucleotides read TGTGCCAGCAGCTTACGGGGTGCGAATGAGCAGTTCTTC.

This clonotype was detected ten times or more. The rearrangement uses TRBV19 and TRBJ1-1; D not certain. The V end lost 8 bases, the J end lost 0 bases, and 10 bases lay between the germline ends. The germline gives CDR1 LNHDA, CDR2 SQIVND (reference sequence). There are 13 residues in the CDR3. The CDR3: CASVEALNTEAFF. The CDR3 DNA reads as TGTGCCAGTGTGGAAGCCCTGAACACTGAAGCTTTCTTT. The full variable domain, rest sourced from reference TRBV19 and TRBJ1-1, is DGGITQSPKYLFRKEGQNVTLSCEQNLNHDAMYWYRQDPGQGLRLIYYSQIVNDFQKGDIAEGYSVSREKKESFPLTVTSAQKNPTAFYLCASVEALNTEAFFGQGTRLTVV.

This clonotype was seen repeatedly, ten times or more. The genes are TRBV29-1 and TRBJ1-1; TRBD1 agrees at 8 bases. The ends lost 0 bases at V and 2 bases at J; junction bases unmatched: 11. The CDR3 sequence is 17 residues long. Germline-derived CDR1 and CDR2 are SQVTM and ANQGSEA. CDR3 nucleotides: TGCAGCGTTGAAGATCGAAAGGGCAGGGGGCGCAACACTGAAGCTTTCTTT. Encoded protein: CSVEDRKGRGRNTEAFF.

This clonotype was recorded many times. The chain links TRBV20-1 to TRBJ2-7; no definite D call. Trimming removed 2 bases at V and 5 bases at J, with 16 bases between. In germline, CDR1 is DFQATT, CDR2 SNEGSKA (reference sequence). The CDR3 has 14 residues. The CDR3 sequence: CSARPAQVPNEQYF. CDR3 coding DNA: TGCAGTGCTAGACCAGCTCAAGTCCCCAACGAGCAGTACTTC.

This clonotype has ten or more counts. The chain uses TRBV9 and TRBJ2-1, with D hard to call. Germline V gene data show CDR1 as SGDLS and CDR2 as YYNGEE. V was trimmed by 3 bases and J by 5 bases, leaving 9 bases between them. CDR3 length: 13 residues. Here the CDR3 DNA reads TGTGCCAGCAGCGCACCGCTGGACAATGAGCAGTTCTTC. It specifies CASSAPLDNEQFF.

In this sample, this clonotype turned up a few times. J is TRBJ2-3 and V is TRBV6-5; 14 positions match TRBD2. There are 19 residues in the CDR3. Germline-derived CDR1 and CDR2 are MNHEY and SVGAGI. The V and J ends lost 1 base and 1 base, in that order; junction bases with no gene match: 7. This CDR3 reads CASSYWGLAGALGTDTQYF. In DNA form, the CDR3 reads TGTGCCAGCAGTTACTGGGGACTAGCGGGGGCCCTCGGCACAGATACGCAGTATTTT.

The table lists this clonotype with many counts. V usage is TRBV5-1 and J usage is TRBJ2-5; no definite D call. The CDR3 loop spans 11 amino acids. Trimming removed 2 bases at V and 2 bases at J, with 1 base between. Germline V gene sequence: CDR1 SGHRS, CDR2 YFSETQ. CDR3 residues: CASSLQETQYF. DNA for the CDR3: TGCGCCAGCAGCTTACAAGAGACCCAGTACTTC. Drawing the rest from reference TRBV5-1 and TRBJ2-5, the complete variable domain is KAGVTQTPRYLIKTRGQQVTLSCSPISGHRSVSWYQQTPGQGLQFLFEYFSETQRNKGNFPGRFSGRQFSNSRSEMNVSTLELGDSALYLCASSLQETQYFGPGTRLLVL.

The chain employs TRBV10-2 and TRBJ2-7; D ambiguous. The germline V gene has CDR1 WSHSY and CDR2 SAAADI. This CDR3 has 12 residues. The V and J ends lost 5 bases and 5 bases respectively, with 10 bases between them. The DNA of the CDR3 is TGCGCCAGCAGTATAGGGTTACACGAGCAGTACTTC. Amino acid sequence: CASSIGLHEQYF.

On this clonotype itself: One end of the junction does not line up with germline, which may come from a read error. The chain recombines TRBV12-3 or TRBV12-4 with TRBJ1-4; D unresolved. The CDR3 has 15 residues. The CDR3 reads CASSLLAGAYEKLLF. Here the CDR3 DNA reads TGTGCCAGCAGTTTGCTGGCAGGCGCTTATGAAAAACTGCTTTTT.